The next 11 T cell receptor beta chains were all read from a single sample in a study of cytomegalovirus exposure and HLA in healthy donors. The protocol was immunoSEQ multiplex PCR, while the TCRdb copy is restricted to in-frame clones and leaves out a portion. The top ten hold 0.83% of the sample, which has about 400,000 clones, 75% to 90% seen once. The sample comprised PBMCs. The receptor source for this set is a woman younger than 30 in good health and CMV-seronegative.

The rearrangement joins TRBV28 to TRBJ2-1, with TRBD2 matching over 7 bases. Losses at the gene ends were 6 bases for V and 7 bases for J; bases not matched to a gene: 0. There are 11 residues in the CDR3. The germline CDR1 and CDR2 sequences are MDHEN and SYDVKM. CDR3 DNA: TGTGCCAGCAGGGGGGGGAATGAGCAGTTCTTC. As protein: CASRGGNEQFF.

The V call is TRBV2, the J call TRBJ2-3; 7 nucleotides agree with TRBD1. V gave up 0 bases and J gave up 3 bases; unmatched junction bases: 9. This CDR3 region has 17 residues. Germline V gene sequence: CDR1 SNHLY, CDR2 FYNNEI. The CDR3 DNA reads as TGTGCCAGCAGTGAAGCGTGGACAGGCTACTCTACAGATACGCAGTATTTT. This translates into CASSEAWTGYSTDTQYF.

This clone came up a few times. The chain links TRBV4-1 to TRBJ2-4; D might be TRBD1 (5 bases). Germline lookup yields CDR1 MGHRA and CDR2 YSYEKL. This CDR3 is 18 amino acids long. V was cut by 0 bases and J by 1 base, with 16 bases left in between. The CDR3 sequence is CASSQDRLGVQAKNIQYF. CDR3 in DNA: TGCGCCAGCAGCCAAGATAGGTTAGGGGTGCAGGCCAAAAACATTCAGTACTTC.

This sequence joins TRBV28 and TRBJ2-1, with 10 bases matching TRBD2. The CDR3 contains 17 residues. The V and J ends lost 4 bases and 7 bases, in that order; junction bases with no gene match: 13. Germline V gives CDR1 MDHEN, CDR2 SYDVKM. CDR3 nucleotides: TGTGCCAGCAGTTCCCGAAACCTAGCGGGAGCTTGGAATGAGCAGTTCTTC. Translated: CASSSRNLAGAWNEQFF.

The chain links TRBV14 to TRBJ1-1; a possible D gene is TRBD1 (5 bases). Germline V gene lookup returns CDR1 SGHDN and CDR2 FVKESK. The CDR3 spans 13 residues. Trimming left V 1 base short and J 7 bases short, with 10 bases between. Here the CDR3 DNA reads TGTGCCAGCAGCCAAGCAGGGATTCTTGAAGCTTTCTTT. The encoded protein is CASSQAGILEAFF.

The chain links TRBV6-1 to TRBJ1-2, with 7 positions matching TRBD1. The length of the CDR3 is 14 residues. V shed 4 bases, J shed 4 bases, and the junction held 6 bases outside the gene matches. Germline assignment: CDR1 MNHNS and CDR2 SASEGT. The CDR3: CASSAGQPSYGYTF. CDR3 in DNA: TGTGCCAGCAGTGCGGGACAGCCTTCCTATGGCTACACCTTC.

This chain uses TRBV18 with TRBJ1-2, with unresolved D. Germline values: CDR1 KGHSH, CDR2 LQKENI. The CDR3 is 14 residues long. Trimming cost V 3 bases and J 12 bases, with 20 bases left between them. The CDR3 bases are TGTGCCAGCTCACCTGTACGGGAGTCGGTGGTTGACACCTTC. Its translation: CASSPVRESVVDTF.

The chain has TRBV18 and TRBJ1-1; D unclear. The CDR3 loop spans 11 amino acids. V lost 6 bases to trimming and J lost 6 bases, with 8 bases between them. CDR1 is KGHSH, CDR2 LQKENI, per germline. The CDR3 DNA follows: TGTGCCAGCTCGGGGAGGGCTGAAGCTTTCTTT. Its translation is CASSGRAEAFF.

This clone was observed a single time. CDR3 nucleotides: TGCGCCAGCAGCTCCTCCTGGGGACAGCCATACAATGAGCAGTTCTTC. Its protein is CASSSSWGQPYNEQFF. J is TRBJ2-1 and V is TRBV5-1; 7 bases map to TRBD1. J gave up 4 bases and V 3 bases, and 10 bases lay outside the gene matches. The CDR3 is 16 residues long. Germline CDR1 and CDR2: SGHRS and YFSETQ.

The V gene is TRBV30, the J gene TRBJ2-1; TRBD1 agrees at 8 bases. This CDR3 is 12 amino acids long. The trim removed 1 base at V and 9 bases at J, leaving 2 bases unmatched. CDR1 and CDR2 from the germline V gene are GTSNPN and SVGIG (reference sequence). CDR3 amino acids: CAWSGTGIEQFF. CDR3 nucleotides: TGTGCCTGGAGTGGGACAGGGATTGAGCAGTTCTTC.

The gene calls are TRBV5-4 and TRBJ2-1; a possible D gene is TRBD1 (5 bases). The CDR3 runs 15 residues. CDR1 is SGHNT, CDR2 YYREEE, per germline (reference sequence). Trimming left V 4 bases short and J 0 bases short, with 11 bases between. This chain's CDR3 is CASSAPQGSYNEQFF. The CDR3 DNA is TGTGCCAGCAGCGCTCCCCAGGGCTCCTACAATGAGCAGTTCTTC.